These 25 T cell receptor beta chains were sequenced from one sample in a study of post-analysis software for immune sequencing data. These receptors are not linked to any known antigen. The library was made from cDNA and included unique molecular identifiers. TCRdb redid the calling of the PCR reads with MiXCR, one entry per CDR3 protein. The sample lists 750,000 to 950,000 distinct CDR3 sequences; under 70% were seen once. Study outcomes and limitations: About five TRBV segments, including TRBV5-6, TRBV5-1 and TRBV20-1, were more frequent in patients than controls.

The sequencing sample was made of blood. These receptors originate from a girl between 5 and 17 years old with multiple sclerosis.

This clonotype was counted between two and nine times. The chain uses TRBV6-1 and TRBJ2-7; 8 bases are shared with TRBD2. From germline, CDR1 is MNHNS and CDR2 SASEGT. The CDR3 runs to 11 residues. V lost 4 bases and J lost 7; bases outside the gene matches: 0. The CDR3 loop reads CASSGLAEQYF. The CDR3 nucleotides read TGTGCCAGCAGTGGACTAGCGGAGCAGTACTTC.

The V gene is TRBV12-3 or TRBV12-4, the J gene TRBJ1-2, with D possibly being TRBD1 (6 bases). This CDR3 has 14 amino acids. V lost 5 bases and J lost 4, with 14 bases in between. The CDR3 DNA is TGTGCCAGCAGTCGGGACATCTCCCCCTATGGCTACACCTTC. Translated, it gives CASSRDISPYGYTF.

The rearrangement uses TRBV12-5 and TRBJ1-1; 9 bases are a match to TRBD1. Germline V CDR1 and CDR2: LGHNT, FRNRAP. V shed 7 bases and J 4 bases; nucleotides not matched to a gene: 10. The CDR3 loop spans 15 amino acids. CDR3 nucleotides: TGTGCTAGTGTGGGACAGGGATCAAGGAGCACTGAAGCTTTCTTT. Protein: CASVGQGSRSTEAFF.

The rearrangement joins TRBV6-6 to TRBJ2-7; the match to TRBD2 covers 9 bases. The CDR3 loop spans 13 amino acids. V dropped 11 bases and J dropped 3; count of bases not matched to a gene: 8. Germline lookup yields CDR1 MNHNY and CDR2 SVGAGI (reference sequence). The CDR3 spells CAAGGTAHYEQYF. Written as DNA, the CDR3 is TGTGCCGCGGGAGGGACGGCTCACTACGAGCAGTACTTC.

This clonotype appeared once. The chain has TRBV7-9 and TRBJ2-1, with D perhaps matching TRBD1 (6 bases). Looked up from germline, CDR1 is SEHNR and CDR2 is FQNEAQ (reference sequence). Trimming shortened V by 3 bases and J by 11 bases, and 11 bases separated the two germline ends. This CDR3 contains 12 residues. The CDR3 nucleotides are TGTGCCAGCAGCTTTGCAGGGGCGAAGCAGTTCTTC. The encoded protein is CASSFAGAKQFF.

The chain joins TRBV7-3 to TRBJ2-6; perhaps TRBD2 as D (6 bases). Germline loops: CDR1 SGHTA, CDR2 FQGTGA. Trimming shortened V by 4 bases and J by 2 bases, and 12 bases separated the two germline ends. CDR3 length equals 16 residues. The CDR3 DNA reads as TGTGCCAGCAGCTCTCTGGAGGGAGCTGGGGCCAACGTCCTGACTTTC. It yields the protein CASSSLEGAGANVLTF.

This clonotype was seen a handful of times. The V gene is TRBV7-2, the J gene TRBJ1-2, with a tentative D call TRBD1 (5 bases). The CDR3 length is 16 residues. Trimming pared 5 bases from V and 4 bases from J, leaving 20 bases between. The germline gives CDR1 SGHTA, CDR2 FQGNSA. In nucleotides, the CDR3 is TGTGCCAGCAGCCTCATATCTCGGGGGTTGACCTATGGCTACACCTTC. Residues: CASSLISRGLTYGYTF.

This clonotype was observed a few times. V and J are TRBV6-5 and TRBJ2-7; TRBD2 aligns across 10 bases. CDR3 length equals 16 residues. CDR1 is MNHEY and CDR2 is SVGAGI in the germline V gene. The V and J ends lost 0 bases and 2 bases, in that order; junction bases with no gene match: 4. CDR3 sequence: CASSYSLAGATYEQYF. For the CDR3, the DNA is TGTGCCAGCAGTTACTCGCTAGCGGGGGCCACCTACGAGCAGTACTTC.

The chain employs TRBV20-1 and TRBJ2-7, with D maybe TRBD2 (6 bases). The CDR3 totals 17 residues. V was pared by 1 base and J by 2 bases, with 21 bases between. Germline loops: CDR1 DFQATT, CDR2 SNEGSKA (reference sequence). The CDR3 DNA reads TGCAGTGCTAGAGGGCGCCATGCTAGCGCTGGAACCTACGAGCAGTACTTC. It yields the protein CSARGRHASAGTYEQYF.

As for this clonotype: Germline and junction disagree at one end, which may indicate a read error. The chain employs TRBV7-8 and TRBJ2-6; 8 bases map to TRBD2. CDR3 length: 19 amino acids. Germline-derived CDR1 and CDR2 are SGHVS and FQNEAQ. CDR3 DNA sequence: TGTGCCAGCAGCTTAGTAGGCGGGGGGATGTTATCTGGGGCCAACGTCCCGACTTTC. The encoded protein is CASSLVGGGMLSGANVPTF.

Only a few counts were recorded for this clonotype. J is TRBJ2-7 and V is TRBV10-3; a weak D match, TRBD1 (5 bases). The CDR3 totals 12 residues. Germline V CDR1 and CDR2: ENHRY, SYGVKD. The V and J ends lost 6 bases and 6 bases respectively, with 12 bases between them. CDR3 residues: CAIRGETFEQYF. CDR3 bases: TGTGCCATCAGAGGGGAAACCTTCGAGCAGTACTTC.

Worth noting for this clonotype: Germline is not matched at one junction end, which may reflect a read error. The CDR3 is CAISGLAGGLPYGQYF. CDR3 DNA: TGTGCCATCAGTGGCCTAGCGGGAGGTCTCCCCTACGGGCAGTACTTC. The chain couples TRBV10-3 to TRBJ2-7; 11 bases align to TRBD2. The CDR3 contains 16 residues. Germline V CDR1 and CDR2: ENHRY, SYGVKD.

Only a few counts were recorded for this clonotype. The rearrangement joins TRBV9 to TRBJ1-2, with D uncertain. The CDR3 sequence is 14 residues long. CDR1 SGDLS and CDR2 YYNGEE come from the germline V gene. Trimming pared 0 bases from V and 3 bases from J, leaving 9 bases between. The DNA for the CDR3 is TGTGCCAGCAGCGTAGCTCTCGGGGACTATGGCTACACCTTC. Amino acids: CASSVALGDYGYTF.

This CDR3 reads CASSHGLAGGSFYNEQFF. CDR3 sequence (DNA): TGTGCCAGCAGCCACGGACTAGCGGGAGGCTCGTTTTACAATGAGCAGTTCTTC. The rearrangement links TRBV7-3 to TRBJ2-1; 14 bases agree with TRBD2. The CDR3 length is 18 residues. V lost 5 bases, J lost 4 bases, and 10 bases stayed unmatched. Germline CDR1 SGHTA, CDR2 FQGTGA. The variable domain in full, with the rest retrieved from reference TRBV7-3 and TRBJ2-1, is GAGVSQTPSNKVTEKGKYVELRCDPISGHTALYWYRQSLGQGPEFLIYFQGTGAADDSGLPNDRFFAVRPEGSVSTLKIQRTERGDSAVYLCASSHGLAGGSFYNEQFFGPGTRLTVL.

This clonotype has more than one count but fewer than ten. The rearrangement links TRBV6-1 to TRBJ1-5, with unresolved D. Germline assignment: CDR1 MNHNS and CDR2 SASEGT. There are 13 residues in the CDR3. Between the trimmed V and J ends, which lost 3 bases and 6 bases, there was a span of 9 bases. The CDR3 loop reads CASSDWSGQPQHF. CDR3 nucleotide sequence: TGTGCCAGCAGTGATTGGAGCGGTCAGCCCCAGCATTTT.

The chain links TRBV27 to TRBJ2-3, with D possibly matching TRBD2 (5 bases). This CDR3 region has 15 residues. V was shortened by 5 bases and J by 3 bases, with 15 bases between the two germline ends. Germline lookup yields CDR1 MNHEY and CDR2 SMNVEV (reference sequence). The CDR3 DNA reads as TGTGCCAGCAGTCCCCGTGGACTCCCGACAGATACGCAGTATTTT. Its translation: CASSPRGLPTDTQYF.

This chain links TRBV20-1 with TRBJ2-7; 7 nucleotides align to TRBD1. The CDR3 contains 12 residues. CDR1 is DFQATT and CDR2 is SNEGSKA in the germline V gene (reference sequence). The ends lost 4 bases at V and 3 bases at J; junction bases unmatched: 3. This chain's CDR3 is CSANRDSYEQYF. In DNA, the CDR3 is TGCAGTGCTAACCGGGACAGCTACGAGCAGTACTTC.

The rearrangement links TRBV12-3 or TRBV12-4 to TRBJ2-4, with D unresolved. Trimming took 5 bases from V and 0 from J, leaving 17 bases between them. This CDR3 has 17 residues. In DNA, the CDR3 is TGTGCCAGCAGTCCCCCTAGTCTTCTCGGAGCCAAAAACATTCAGTACTTC. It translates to CASSPPSLLGAKNIQYF.

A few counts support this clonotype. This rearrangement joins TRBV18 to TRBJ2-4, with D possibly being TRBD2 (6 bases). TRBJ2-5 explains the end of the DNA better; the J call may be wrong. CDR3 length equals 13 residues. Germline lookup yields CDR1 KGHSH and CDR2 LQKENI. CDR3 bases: TGTGCCAGCTCACCACCGGCGGGGCCGACCCAGTACTTC. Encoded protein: CASSPPAGPTQYF.

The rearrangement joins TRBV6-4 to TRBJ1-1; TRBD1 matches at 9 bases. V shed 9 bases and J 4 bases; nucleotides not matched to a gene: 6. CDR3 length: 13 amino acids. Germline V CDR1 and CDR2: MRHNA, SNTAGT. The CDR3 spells CARERTGVTEAFF. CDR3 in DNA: TGTGCCAGAGAACGGACAGGGGTCACTGAAGCTTTCTTT.

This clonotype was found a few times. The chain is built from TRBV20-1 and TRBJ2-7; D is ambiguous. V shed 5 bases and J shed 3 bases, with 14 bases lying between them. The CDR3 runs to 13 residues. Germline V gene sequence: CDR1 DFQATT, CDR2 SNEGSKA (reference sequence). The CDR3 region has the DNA TGCAGTGCTGAAGGGTTAAATCGCTACGAGCAGTACTTC. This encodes CSAEGLNRYEQYF.

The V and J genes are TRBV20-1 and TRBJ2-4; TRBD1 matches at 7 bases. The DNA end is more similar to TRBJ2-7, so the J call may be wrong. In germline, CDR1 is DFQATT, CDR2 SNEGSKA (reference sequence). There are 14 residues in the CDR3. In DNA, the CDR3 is TGCAGTGCTAGACCGGACAGGTTTCGGTACGAGCAGTACTTC. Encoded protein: CSARPDRFRYEQYF.

The CDR3 region is CASSPADRGLTGELFF. Written as DNA, the CDR3 is TGTGCCAGCTCACCAGCGGACAGGGGGCTCACCGGGGAGCTGTTTTTT. V usage is TRBV18 and J usage is TRBJ2-2; 11 bases align to TRBD1. V shed 2 bases and J 4 bases; nucleotides not matched to a gene: 3. CDR3 size: 16 residues. Germline CDR1 is KGHSH and CDR2 is LQKENI.

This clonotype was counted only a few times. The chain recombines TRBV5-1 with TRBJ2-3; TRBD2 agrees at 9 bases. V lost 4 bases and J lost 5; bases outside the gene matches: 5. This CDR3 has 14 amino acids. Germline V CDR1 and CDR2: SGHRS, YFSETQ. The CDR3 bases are TGCGCCAGCAGCGGCGGGAGGGCCGGAGATACGCAGTATTTT. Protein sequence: CASSGGRAGDTQYF.

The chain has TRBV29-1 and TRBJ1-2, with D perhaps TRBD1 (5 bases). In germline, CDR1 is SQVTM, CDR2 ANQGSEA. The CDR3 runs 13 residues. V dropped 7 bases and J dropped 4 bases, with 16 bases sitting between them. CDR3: CSAPGWVGYGYTF. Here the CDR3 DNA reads TGCAGCGCCCCAGGGTGGGTCGGCTATGGCTACACCTTC.